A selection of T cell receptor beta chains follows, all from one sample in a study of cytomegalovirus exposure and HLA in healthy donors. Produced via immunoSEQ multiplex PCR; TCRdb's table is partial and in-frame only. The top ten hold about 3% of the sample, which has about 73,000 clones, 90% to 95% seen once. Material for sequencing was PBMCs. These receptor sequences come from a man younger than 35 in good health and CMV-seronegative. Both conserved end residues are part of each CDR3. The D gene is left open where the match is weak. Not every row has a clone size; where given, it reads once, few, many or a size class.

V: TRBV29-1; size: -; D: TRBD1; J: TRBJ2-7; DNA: TGCAGCGTTGGGGACAGAGCCTACGAGCAGTACTTC; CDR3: CSVGDRAYEQYF
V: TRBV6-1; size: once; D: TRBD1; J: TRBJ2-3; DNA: TGTGCCAGCAGTGGGGACAGATATACGCAGTATTTT; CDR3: CASSGDRYTQYF
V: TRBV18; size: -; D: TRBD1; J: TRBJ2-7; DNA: TGTGCCAGCTCACCCCCGGGCAGGGGGAACTACGAGCAGTACTTC; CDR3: CASSPPGRGNYEQYF
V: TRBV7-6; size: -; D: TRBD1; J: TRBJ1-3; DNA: TGTGCCAGCAGCACCTCGCAGGGGGACACCATATATTTT; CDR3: CASSTSQGDTIYF
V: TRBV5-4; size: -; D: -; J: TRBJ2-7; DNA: TGTGCCAGCAGCCTTACCCCAGGGTACGAGCAGTACTTC; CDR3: CASSLTPGYEQYF
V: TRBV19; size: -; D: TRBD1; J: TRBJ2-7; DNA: TGTGCCTGCGCCCGGGACAGGCGCTACGAGCAGTACTTC; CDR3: CACARDRRYEQYF
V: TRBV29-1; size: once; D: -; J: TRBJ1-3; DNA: TGCAGCGGTTCAAGCCTATCTGGAAACACCATATATTTT; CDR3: CSGSSLSGNTIYF
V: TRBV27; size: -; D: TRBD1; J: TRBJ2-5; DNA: TGTGCCAGCAGTCCGGGACAGGGGTGGGAGACCCAGTACTTC; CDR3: CASSPGQGWETQYF
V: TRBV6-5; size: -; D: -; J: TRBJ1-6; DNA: TGTGCCAGCAGACTGTCCCAGGGATATAATTCACCCCTCCACTTT; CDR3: CASRLSQGYNSPLHF
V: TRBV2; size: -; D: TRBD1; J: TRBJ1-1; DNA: TGTGCCAGGAGGACAGGGGTGAGAGACACTGAAGCTTTCTTT; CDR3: CARRTGVRDTEAFF
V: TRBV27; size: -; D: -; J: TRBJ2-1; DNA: TGTGCCACCCAGTCAGGGTCTTCCTACAATGAGCAGTTCTTC; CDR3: CATQSGSSYNEQFF
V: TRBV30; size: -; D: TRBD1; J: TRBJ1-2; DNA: TGTGCCTGGAGCGGGGACAGCTATGGCTACACCTTC; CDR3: CAWSGDSYGYTF
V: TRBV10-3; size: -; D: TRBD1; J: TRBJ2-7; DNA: TGTGCCATCACCTCCGGGACAGGGTCGGACGAGCAGTACTTC; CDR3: CAITSGTGSDEQYF
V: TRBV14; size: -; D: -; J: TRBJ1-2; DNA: TGTGCCAGCAGCCAAGCGACGGGGGGCGCTGGCTACACCTTC; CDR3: CASSQATGGAGYTF
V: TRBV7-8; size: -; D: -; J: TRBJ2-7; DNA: TGTGCCAGCAGCTTAGGCGGCAGTACCTACGAGCAGTACTTC; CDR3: CASSLGGSTYEQYF
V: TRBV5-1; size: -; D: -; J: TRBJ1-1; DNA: TGCGCCAGCGGGCTTCGGGGTTTTGAAGCTTTCTTT; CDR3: CASGLRGFEAFF
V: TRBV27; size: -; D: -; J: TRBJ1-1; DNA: TGTGCCAGCAGTTTATCATGGCTCACCGCCACTGAAGCTTTCTTT; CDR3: CASSLSWLTATEAFF
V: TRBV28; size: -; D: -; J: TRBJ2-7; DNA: TGTGCCAGCAGTCCCTTTGGGGGGAAGCCCTACGAGCAGTACTTC; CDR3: CASSPFGGKPYEQYF
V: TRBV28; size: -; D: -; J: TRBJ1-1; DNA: TGTGCCAGCAGTATTAGCTCTCGGTTGAACACTGAAGCTTTCTTT; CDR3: CASSISSRLNTEAFF
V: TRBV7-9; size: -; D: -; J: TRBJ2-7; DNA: TGTGCCAGCAGCTTAGGACAGGTAGGCTACGAGCAGTACTTC; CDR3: CASSLGQVGYEQYF
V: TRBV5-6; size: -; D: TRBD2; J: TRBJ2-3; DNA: TGTGCCAGCAACCTGTGGGCCGGGGGGGATACGCAGTATTTT; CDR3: CASNLWAGGDTQYF
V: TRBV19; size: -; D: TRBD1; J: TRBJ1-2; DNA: TGTGCCAGTAGACTCGACAGGGGGTATGGCTACACCTTC; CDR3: CASRLDRGYGYTF
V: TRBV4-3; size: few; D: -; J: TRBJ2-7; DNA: TGCGCCAGCAGCCAGGTCTCCGGGACAACCGAGCAGTACTTC; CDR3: CASSQVSGTTEQYF
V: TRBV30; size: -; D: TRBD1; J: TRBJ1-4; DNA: TGTGCCTGGAGTACCCCCGGACAGGGGGAGTCAAAACTGTTTTTT; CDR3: CAWSTPGQGESKLFF
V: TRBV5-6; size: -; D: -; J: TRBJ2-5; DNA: TGTGCCAGCAGCTTGGGGGCGTGGGTGTGGGAGACCCAGTACTTC; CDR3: CASSLGAWVWETQYF
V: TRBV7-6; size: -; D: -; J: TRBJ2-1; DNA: TGTGCCAGCAGCCTCCCCAGGGGCGTGTACAATGAGCAGTTCTTC; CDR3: CASSLPRGVYNEQFF
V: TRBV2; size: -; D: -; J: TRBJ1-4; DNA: TGTGCCAGCAATTTTCTCCCCCGACAGGTTGCTAATGAAAAACTGTTTTTT; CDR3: CASNFLPRQVANEKLFF
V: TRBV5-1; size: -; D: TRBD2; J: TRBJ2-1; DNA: TGCGCCAGCCGAGGCCCCGACGCTAGCGGGGCCTACAATGAGCAGTTCTTC; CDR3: CASRGPDASGAYNEQFF
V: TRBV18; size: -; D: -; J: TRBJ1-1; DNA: TGTGCCAGCTCACCATCCTCGGGGGGGGTGGGGGCATCTTTCTTT; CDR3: CASSPSSGGVGASFF
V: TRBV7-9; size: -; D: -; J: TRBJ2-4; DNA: TGTGCCAGCAGCGAAGGCTCCGACGGGGCCAAAAACATTCAGTACTTC; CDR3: CASSEGSDGAKNIQYF
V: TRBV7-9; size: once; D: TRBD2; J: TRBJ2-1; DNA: TGTGCCAGCAGCACTAGCGGGGGGGCCTACAATGAGCAGTTCTTC; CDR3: CASSTSGGAYNEQFF
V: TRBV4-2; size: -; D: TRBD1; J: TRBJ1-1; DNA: TGTGCCAGCAGCCAACGTCCCGAGACAGGGGTCACTGAAGCTTTCTTT; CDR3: CASSQRPETGVTEAFF